A selection of T cell receptor beta chains follows, all from one sample in a study of a mutant IDH1 vaccine in newly diagnosed glioma. Here immunoSEQ multiplex PCR was the method, and the copy in TCRdb shows in-frame clones only, minus some. The sample lists tens of thousands of clones, around 90% occurring once. Antigen specificity for these receptors is unknown. Sample: PBMCs, taken from a glioma patient whose treatment included an IDH1 peptide vaccine. The source of these receptors is a man younger than 40 with glioma. CDR3s include the opening cysteine and the closing phenylalanine or tryptophan. A D gene is named only where the DNA matches it firmly. Size tells how often a clone was seen (once, few, many) or the class of an expanded clone, and some rows leave it out.

clone_size,d_call,j_call,v_call,cdr3_nt,cdr3_aa
.,.,TRBJ1-5,TRBV27,TGTGCCAGCAGTCACGGGGGAACTCAGCCCCAGCATTTT,CASSHGGTQPQHF
.,TRBD2,TRBJ2-1,TRBV5-1,TGCGCCAGCAGCCCCGGCAGGGCTAGCGGCAATGAGCAGTTCTTC,CASSPGRASGNEQFF
.,TRBD1,TRBJ1-6,TRBV5-4,TGTGCCAGCAGCTCGGGGGGCGCAGGGGGCCTTTCACCCCTCCACTTT,CASSSGGAGGLSPLHF
medium-sized,.,TRBJ1-5,TRBV7-9,TGTGCCAGCAGCCTGGACAGCTGGAATCAGCCCCAGCATTTT,CASSLDSWNQPQHF
.,.,TRBJ2-7,TRBV11-2,TGTGCCAGCAGCTTAATACAGGGAGGGGACGAGCAGTACTTC,CASSLIQGGDEQYF
.,.,TRBJ2-2,TRBV6-1,TGTGCCAGCAGGAACCGGGACAAGGAATCTGGGGAGCTGTTTTTT,CASRNRDKESGELFF
.,.,TRBJ1-6,TRBV19,TGTGCCAGTACCGGCGGGCGGAGACAGGCGCCCCTCCACTTT,CASTGGRRQAPLHF
.,.,TRBJ2-7,TRBV28,TGTGCCAGCAGTTTATTTGGGCAGAACTACGAGCAGTACTTC,CASSLFGQNYEQYF
.,TRBD1,TRBJ1-1,TRBV27,TGTGCCAGCAGTTGGTACGGACAGGGTAACACTGAAGCTTTCTTT,CASSWYGQGNTEAFF
.,.,TRBJ2-5,TRBV5-6,TGTGCCAGCACCAAGACGAGGTACCAAGAGACCCAGTACTTC,CASTKTRYQETQYF
.,.,TRBJ1-1,TRBV7-3,TGTGCCAGCAGCTTATCCGGTCGTAACACTGAAGCTTTCTTT,CASSLSGRNTEAFF
.,.,TRBJ2-7,TRBV28,TGTGCCAGCAGTCGGACCTGGAGCTACTACGAGCAGTACTTC,CASSRTWSYYEQYF
.,.,TRBJ2-1,TRBV4-2,TGTGCCAGCAGCCGCCCCCTGGAGGGTGAGCAGTTCTTC,CASSRPLEGEQFF
.,.,TRBJ1-4,TRBV5-1,TGCGCCAGCAGCTCCGAGGGTGAAAAACTGTTTTTT,CASSSEGEKLFF
.,.,TRBJ2-7,TRBV9,TGTGCCAGCAGCGTAGAACTAGGGGGCTACGAGCAGTACTTC,CASSVELGGYEQYF
.,TRBD1,TRBJ2-2,TRBV29-1,TGCAGCGTGGACAGGGGAAACACCGGGGAGCTGTTTTTT,CSVDRGNTGELFF
.,TRBD2,TRBJ2-1,TRBV4-1,TGCGCCAGCAGCCAAGGCCGCCTAGCGGGGGCCTACAATGAGCAGTTCTTC,CASSQGRLAGAYNEQFF
.,TRBD1,TRBJ1-4,TRBV16,TGTGCCAGCAGCAAGAACCCAGGACAGGGGGACGAAAAACTGTTTTTT,CASSKNPGQGDEKLFF
few,.,TRBJ1-1,TRBV9,TGTGCCAGCAGCGCCCCGAGGGGTAAACCTGAAGCTTTCTTT,CASSAPRGKPEAFF
.,.,TRBJ1-1,TRBV30,TGTGCCTGGAGTTCAACGCGGGCTTCAGAGGGGCACTGGACTGAAGCTTTCTTT,CAWSSTRASEGHWTEAFF
.,.,TRBJ2-7,TRBV9,TGTGCCAGCAGCGTAATGGCAGGTTCCTACGAGCAGTACTTC,CASSVMAGSYEQYF
.,.,TRBJ2-3,TRBV7-9,TGTGCCAGCAGCTTAGCCCGGGGGGCTGCAGATACGCAGTATTTT,CASSLARGAADTQYF
.,.,TRBJ2-5,TRBV19,TGTGCCAGTAGTATCCGTCAAAGCCAAGAGACCCAGTACTTC,CASSIRQSQETQYF
.,.,TRBJ1-5,TRBV27,TGTGCCAGCAGTTTCGCCCCGGGGGCAGTTCAGCCCCAGCATTTT,CASSFAPGAVQPQHF
.,TRBD2,TRBJ2-1,TRBV7-6,TGTGCCAGCAGCCCCGTCGCGGGAGACGAGGAGCAGTTCTTC,CASSPVAGDEEQFF
.,.,TRBJ2-7,TRBV30,TGTGCCTGGAGTGTATCTTTGTACTACGAGCAGTACTTC,CAWSVSLYYEQYF
.,TRBD1,TRBJ1-2,TRBV5-5,TGTGCCAGCAGCTTGGGGCCCTCAGGGGGCAAGGGCTACACCTTC,CASSLGPSGGKGYTF
.,.,TRBJ1-2,TRBV14,TGTGCCAGCAGTCGTGGGGGGCGGAAGAACTATGGCTACACCTTC,CASSRGGRKNYGYTF
.,.,TRBJ2-3,TRBV7-6,TGTGCCAGCAGCCGCCTAGAGACAGATACGCAGTATTTT,CASSRLETDTQYF
.,.,TRBJ2-1,TRBV10-3,TGTGCCATCAGTGAGACCCTGGGGGAGCAGTTCTTC,CAISETLGEQFF
.,TRBD1,TRBJ1-4,TRBV18,TGTGCCAGCTCAACCGGGACAGGAGGTGAAAAACTGTTTTTT,CASSTGTGGEKLFF
.,TRBD1,TRBJ2-7,TRBV10-2,TGCGCCAGCAGTCAGACAGTTAACCGGGACAGGGTGAACGAGCAGTACTTC,CASSQTVNRDRVNEQYF
.,TRBD2,TRBJ2-3,TRBV27,TGTGCCAGCAGTTTATGGACTAGCGGGGGCACAGATACGCAGTATTTT,CASSLWTSGGTDTQYF
.,.,TRBJ1-5,TRBV2,TGTGCCAGCAGGGTCCGGGGGACTCAGCCCCAGCATTTT,CASRVRGTQPQHF
.,.,TRBJ1-1,TRBV11-1,TGTGCCAGCAGCTTTACCCTGGGGGACACTGAAGCTTTCTTT,CASSFTLGDTEAFF
.,TRBD2,TRBJ2-1,TRBV6-5,TGTGCCAGCAGTTGGGGACTAGCGGAGAGCAATGAGCAGTTCTTC,CASSWGLAESNEQFF
.,.,TRBJ1-6,TRBV5-1,TGCGCCAGCAGCTTGGCCAGGGGAGGTGGTTCACCCCTCCACTTT,CASSLARGGGSPLHF
.,TRBD2,TRBJ2-3,TRBV7-9,TGTGCCAGCAGCTTAGGTCTAACAGGGACTAGCGAGGCAGATACGCAGTATTTT,CASSLGLTGTSEADTQYF